The rows below give T cell receptor beta chains drawn from one sample of a study of shared clonotypes between healthy human individuals. The data were produced by immunoSEQ multiplex PCR, yet TCRdb's version contains in-frame clones alone and is incomplete. The table has approximately 2,000,000 clones, just over 90% seen once; the top ten hold around 1.8%. The sample taken for sequencing was naive CD8+ T cells from PBMCs. The origin of the receptors is a man aged 18 to 30 in good health. Some clones in this sample may be carry-over from other donors' samples. Both conserved end residues are part of each CDR3. Each record gives: J gene, clone size, D gene, V gene, CDR3 protein, CDR3 DNA. A D gene is named only where the DNA matches it firmly. A clone size is listed for some rows: how often the clone was seen (once, few, many), or a class if it is expanded.

>TRBJ2-7|-|TRBD2|TRBV27
CASSFGAGEVAYEQYF
TGTGCCAGCAGTTTCGGTGCGGGGGAAGTTGCCTACGAGCAGTACTTC
>TRBJ2-7|-|TRBD2|TRBV6-1
CASSVAGGPNEQYF
TGTGCCAGCTCCGTAGCGGGAGGGCCCAACGAGCAGTACTTC
>TRBJ2-7|-|-|TRBV19
CASSIDRDYEQYF
TGTGCCAGTAGTATAGACAGGGACTACGAGCAGTACTTC
>TRBJ2-1|-|TRBD2|TRBV5-6
CASSLGAGGPLNEQFF
TGTGCCAGCAGCTTGGGGGCGGGAGGGCCTCTGAATGAGCAGTTCTTC
>TRBJ1-2|-|TRBD1|TRBV12-5
CASGLDGPQGALDGYTF
TGTGCTAGTGGACTCGACGGTCCCCAGGGGGCGCTTGATGGCTACACCTTC
>TRBJ1-5|-|-|TRBV19
CASSPAGLQPQHF
TGTGCCAGTAGTCCCGCGGGACTTCAGCCCCAGCATTTT
>TRBJ1-2|-|-|TRBV6-5
CASSYNTGFFGYTF
TGTGCCAGCAGTTACAACACAGGGTTTTTTGGCTACACCTTC
>TRBJ2-4|once|-|TRBV5-1
CASSLDGTRVGAKNIQYF
TGCGCCAGCAGCTTGGACGGGACACGGGTCGGAGCCAAAAACATTCAGTACTTC
>TRBJ2-5|once|-|TRBV27
CASRFFGTQYF
TGTGCCAGCAGGTTTTTCGGGACCCAGTACTTC
>TRBJ2-7|-|-|TRBV6-1
CASSEAGGLGYEQYF
TGTGCCAGCAGTGAAGCGGGAGGTTTAGGCTACGAGCAGTACTTC
>TRBJ1-4|-|-|TRBV7-2
CASSLGVRPAIEKLFF
TGTGCCAGCAGCTTAGGTGTCAGACCAGCGATTGAAAAACTGTTTTTT
>TRBJ2-3|-|-|TRBV19
CASTGGEDPGRDTQYF
TGTGCCAGTACTGGCGGGGAGGATCCTGGGAGGGATACGCAGTATTTT
>TRBJ2-7|-|-|TRBV2
CASSPLALNEQYF
TGTGCCAGCAGTCCACTAGCTCTCAACGAGCAGTACTTC
>TRBJ2-3|-|-|TRBV10-2
CASSEWGSTDTQYF
TGCGCCAGCAGTGAGTGGGGAAGCACAGATACGCAGTATTTT